Listed below are T cell receptor beta chains from one sample, sequenced in a study of Ad26.COV2.S vaccination and SARS-CoV-2 variants. Measured with immunoSEQ multiplex PCR; TCRdb has only the in-frame clones, and not every one. The data show roughly 500,000 clones, with around 85% seen just once and around 13% held by the top ten. This specimen consisted of peripheral blood, obtained in a trial of Ad26.COV2.S vaccine versus placebo. Receptors originate from a person between 18 and 59 years old who received the Ad26.COV2.S COVID-19 vaccine or a placebo. The CDR3 runs from the conserved cysteine through the conserved F or W. The order of the fields is D gene, clone size, J gene, V gene, CDR3 DNA, CDR3 protein. A D gene is named only where the DNA matches it firmly. Clone sizes are given selectively: once, few, many, or a class where the clone is expanded.

d_gene: NA; abundance: NA; j_gene: TRBJ2-5; v_gene: TRBV24-1; CDR3nt: TGTGCCACCAGTGATCAAACCCCGGGCCAGGAAGAGACCCAGTACTTC; CDR3aa: CATSDQTPGQEETQYF
d_gene: TRBD1; abundance: NA; j_gene: TRBJ1-5; v_gene: TRBV7-8; CDR3nt: TGTGCCAGCAGCAAGGACCTAGACAGGGACCATCAGCCCCAGCATTTT; CDR3aa: CASSKDLDRDHQPQHF
d_gene: TRBD1; abundance: NA; j_gene: TRBJ1-5; v_gene: TRBV19; CDR3nt: TGTGCCAGTGGGGACAGGGGGTCTAGTCAGCCCCAGCATTTT; CDR3aa: CASGDRGSSQPQHF
d_gene: NA; abundance: NA; j_gene: TRBJ1-1; v_gene: TRBV5-1; CDR3nt: TGCGCCAGCAGCTTGACAGGGAAGTCTGGCACTGAAGCTTTCTTT; CDR3aa: CASSLTGKSGTEAFF
d_gene: NA; abundance: NA; j_gene: TRBJ1-1; v_gene: TRBV2; CDR3nt: TGTGCCAGCAGGAAGGACGCAGGAGGAGGGACTGAAGCTTTCTTT; CDR3aa: CASRKDAGGGTEAFF
d_gene: TRBD1; abundance: NA; j_gene: TRBJ1-5; v_gene: TRBV24-1; CDR3nt: TGTGCCACCAGTGATCCAAGGACAGGGAATCAGCCCCAGCATTTT; CDR3aa: CATSDPRTGNQPQHF
d_gene: NA; abundance: NA; j_gene: TRBJ2-2; v_gene: TRBV7-6; CDR3nt: TGTGCCAGCAGCTTAGCAGCGGGCGCCGGGGAGCTGTTTTTT; CDR3aa: CASSLAAGAGELFF
d_gene: TRBD1; abundance: NA; j_gene: TRBJ1-2; v_gene: TRBV4-3; CDR3nt: TGCGCCAGCAGCCAAGATATGGGACAGCCAGCCTATGGCTACACCTTC; CDR3aa: CASSQDMGQPAYGYTF
d_gene: NA; abundance: once; j_gene: TRBJ2-3; v_gene: TRBV19; CDR3nt: TGTGCCAGTAGGAAACAGGGCCCAGATACGCAGTATTTT; CDR3aa: CASRKQGPDTQYF
d_gene: NA; abundance: NA; j_gene: TRBJ2-2; v_gene: TRBV5-1; CDR3nt: TGCGCCAGCAGCTTCGGGGGCCGGAGTGTCGCCGGGGAGCTGTTTTTT; CDR3aa: CASSFGGRSVAGELFF
d_gene: NA; abundance: NA; j_gene: TRBJ2-1; v_gene: TRBV5-1; CDR3nt: TGCGCCAGCAGCTTGGCCTCTAATTCTTACAATGAGCAGTTCTTC; CDR3aa: CASSLASNSYNEQFF
d_gene: NA; abundance: NA; j_gene: TRBJ2-3; v_gene: TRBV7-9; CDR3nt: TGTGCCAGCAGCTCCCACCTTTTGGGCACAGATACGCAGTATTTT; CDR3aa: CASSSHLLGTDTQYF
d_gene: NA; abundance: NA; j_gene: TRBJ2-1; v_gene: TRBV9; CDR3nt: TGTGCCAGCAGCAGCGGACCAGCAACCTACAATGAGCAGTTCTTC; CDR3aa: CASSSGPATYNEQFF
d_gene: TRBD2; abundance: NA; j_gene: TRBJ2-7; v_gene: TRBV19; CDR3nt: TGTGCCAGTAGCAGGACTAGGACTGACTACGAGCAGTACTTC; CDR3aa: CASSRTRTDYEQYF
d_gene: NA; abundance: NA; j_gene: TRBJ2-2; v_gene: TRBV27; CDR3nt: TGTGCCAGCAGTTTAACGACATCGAACACCGGGGAGCTGTTTTTT; CDR3aa: CASSLTTSNTGELFF
d_gene: NA; abundance: NA; j_gene: TRBJ2-7; v_gene: TRBV6-1; CDR3nt: TGTGCCAGCAGTGAACGATGGGGGATCGAGCAGTACTTC; CDR3aa: CASSERWGIEQYF
d_gene: NA; abundance: once; j_gene: TRBJ1-3; v_gene: TRBV5-1; CDR3nt: TGCGCCAGCAGCTTGGACGAGGCTAGCTCTGGAAACACCATATATTTT; CDR3aa: CASSLDEASSGNTIYF
d_gene: TRBD1; abundance: NA; j_gene: TRBJ1-4; v_gene: TRBV28; CDR3nt: TGTGCCAGCCGCCACCGGAGGGGGCTAAGGGAAAAACTGTTTTTT; CDR3aa: CASRHRRGLREKLFF
d_gene: NA; abundance: NA; j_gene: TRBJ1-6; v_gene: TRBV29-1; CDR3nt: TGCAGCGTTGAGGCGGATCCGAATTCACCCCTCCACTTT; CDR3aa: CSVEADPNSPLHF
d_gene: NA; abundance: NA; j_gene: TRBJ2-5; v_gene: TRBV24-1; CDR3nt: TGTGCCACCAGTGGTCCCCGACCGGGGTTCCGGGAGACCCAGTACTTC; CDR3aa: CATSGPRPGFRETQYF
d_gene: NA; abundance: NA; j_gene: TRBJ1-3; v_gene: TRBV7-3; CDR3nt: TGTGCCAGCAGCCCCCTAGGACCGGGGGTCGGAAACACCATATATTTT; CDR3aa: CASSPLGPGVGNTIYF
d_gene: TRBD2; abundance: NA; j_gene: TRBJ2-1; v_gene: TRBV4-3; CDR3nt: TGCGCCAGCAGCCAAGATTTGGGACTAGCGGGAGTACATGGCGAGCAGTTCTTC; CDR3aa: CASSQDLGLAGVHGEQFF
d_gene: TRBD1; abundance: NA; j_gene: TRBJ1-5; v_gene: TRBV4-1; CDR3nt: TGCGCCAGCAGCCAAGTTTGGGGCGTCGGGAACAAGGGACAGACGAGCAATCAGCCCCAGCATTTT; CDR3aa: CASSQVWGVGNKGQTSNQPQHF
d_gene: NA; abundance: NA; j_gene: TRBJ2-5; v_gene: TRBV30; CDR3nt: TGTGCCTGGAGTGTTTTATCCCCGGTGGAGACCCAGTACTTC; CDR3aa: CAWSVLSPVETQYF
d_gene: NA; abundance: NA; j_gene: TRBJ1-2; v_gene: TRBV27; CDR3nt: TGTGCCAGCAGTTTATTTGGGGGCGGGTATGGCTACACCTTC; CDR3aa: CASSLFGGGYGYTF
d_gene: TRBD1; abundance: NA; j_gene: TRBJ1-6; v_gene: TRBV30; CDR3nt: TGTGCCTGGAGTGCCCCCGGGACAGGAAATTCACCCCTCCACTTT; CDR3aa: CAWSAPGTGNSPLHF
d_gene: NA; abundance: few; j_gene: TRBJ2-7; v_gene: TRBV5-1; CDR3nt: TGCGCCAGCAGTCCCCTGGGAGTTTACGAGCAGTACTTC; CDR3aa: CASSPLGVYEQYF
d_gene: NA; abundance: NA; j_gene: TRBJ1-1; v_gene: TRBV28; CDR3nt: TGTGCCAGCAGCCCATCGGGGGTCTTTCAAGGCACTGAAGCTTTCTTT; CDR3aa: CASSPSGVFQGTEAFF
d_gene: TRBD2; abundance: NA; j_gene: TRBJ2-5; v_gene: TRBV3-1/TRBV3-2; CDR3nt: TGTGCCAGCAGCCAATTAAATGGGCGGGAGGGCCTATCGGAGACCCAGTACTTC; CDR3aa: CASSQLNGREGLSETQYF